This passage covers 14 T cell receptor beta chains from one sample sequenced in a study of cytomegalovirus exposure and HLA in healthy donors. Profiling relied on immunoSEQ multiplex PCR, and the TCRdb table lists in-frame clones only, not all of them. The sample has roughly 59,000 clones, about 95% seen once. The sequenced sample was PBMCs. Receptors were obtained from a young woman in good health and CMV-seropositive.

This rearrangement joins TRBV29-1 to TRBJ2-7; 8 bases align to TRBD2. The CDR3 is made up of 16 amino acids. Germline V CDR1 and CDR2: SQVTM, ANQGSEA. The V gene end was trimmed by 3 bases and the J gene end by 1 base; junction bases not matched to a gene: 11. DNA of the CDR3: TGCAGCGTTGAGGGTGGCGCGGGGGGTATGTCCTACGAGCAGTACTTC. Its translation is CSVEGGAGGMSYEQYF.

The chain joins TRBV12-5 to TRBJ2-3, with 7 bases matching TRBD2. Germline loops: CDR1 LGHNT, CDR2 FRNRAP. Trimming removed 4 bases from V and 3 bases from J; junction bases left unmatched: 16. CDR3 length equals 18 residues. Here the CDR3 reads CASGSSGGPPGETDTQYF. The CDR3 region has the DNA TGTGCTAGTGGTTCATCGGGAGGCCCCCCGGGGGAGACAGATACGCAGTATTTT.

The rearrangement uses TRBV6-1 and TRBJ2-3, with 7 nucleotides matching TRBD1. Germline V gene lookup returns CDR1 MNHNS and CDR2 SASEGT. This CDR3 spans 15 amino acids. J gave up 6 bases and V 2 bases, and 8 bases lay outside the gene matches. As DNA, the CDR3 is TGTGCCAGCAGTGAAAGATGGGGACAGACGGATACGCAGTATTTT. It yields the protein CASSERWGQTDTQYF.

The chain carries TRBV19 and TRBJ1-1, with D hard to call. Trimming removed 7 bases from V and 11 bases from J, with 5 bases in between. CDR3 length: 8 amino acids. Germline V gene sequence: CDR1 LNHDA, CDR2 SQIVND (reference sequence). The CDR3 sequence: CASNPAFF. The CDR3 DNA reads TGTGCCAGTAATCCGGCTTTCTTT.

The J gene is TRBJ2-3, the V gene TRBV28, with 10 nucleotides matching TRBD2. J lost 2 bases, V lost 4 bases, and 6 bases had no gene match. This CDR3 has 16 amino acids. Germline CDR1 is MDHEN and CDR2 is SYDVKM. The CDR3 protein is CASSSPLAGDTDTQYF. DNA of the CDR3: TGTGCCAGCAGTTCCCCCCTAGCGGGGGACACAGATACGCAGTATTTT. The full variable domain, rest sourced from reference TRBV28 and TRBJ2-3, is DVKVTQSSRYLVKRTGEKVFLECVQDMDHENMFWYRQDPGLGLRLIYFSYDVKMKEKGDIPEGYSVSREKKERFSLILESASTNQTSMYLCASSSPLAGDTDTQYFGPGTRLTVL.

V and J are TRBV29-1 and TRBJ2-1, with a tentative D call TRBD2 (6 bases). Deletions cut 7 bases from V and 7 bases from J, with 29 bases between. Looked up from germline, CDR1 is SQVTM and CDR2 is ANQGSEA. The CDR3 has 17 amino acids. The CDR3 coding sequence is TGCAGCGCCGACACACCCGGGGGAACAGCGTGGGGAAATGAGCAGTTCTTC. It codes for CSADTPGGTAWGNEQFF.

This chain joins TRBV29-1 and TRBJ1-1, with a tentative D call TRBD1 (6 bases). V shed 6 bases and J shed 4 bases, with 15 bases lying between them. The CDR3 is 13 amino acids. Germline V lookup: CDR1 SQVTM, CDR2 ANQGSEA. The chain's CDR3 is CSVAGAPGTEAFF. Written as DNA, the CDR3 is TGCAGCGTCGCAGGGGCCCCCGGCACTGAAGCTTTCTTT.

CDR3 coding DNA: TGTGCCAGCAGCTTTAGCGGGAGGAGGGGGGAGCAGTACTTC. Translated, it gives CASSFSGRRGEQYF. V and J are TRBV5-6 and TRBJ2-7, with 10 bases identical to TRBD2. Trimming removed 2 bases from V and 7 bases from J; junction bases left unmatched: 6. This CDR3 contains 14 residues. Germline-derived CDR1 and CDR2 are SGHDT and YYEEEE.

This clone was seen a single time. The chain carries TRBV6-4 and TRBJ1-3; no clear D. CDR3 size: 14 residues. Trimming shortened V by 3 bases and J by 3 bases, and 9 bases separated the two germline ends. Per germline, CDR1 MRHNA and CDR2 SNTAGT. The CDR3 bases are TGTGCCAGCAGTGAAACGGCAGGTGGAAACACCATATATTTT. Protein sequence: CASSETAGGNTIYF.

V usage is TRBV5-1 and J usage is TRBJ2-7; 9 bases align to TRBD2. The CDR3 length is 14 residues. CDR1 and CDR2 (germline): SGHRS, YFSETQ. Trimming at V came to 5 bases and at J to 6 bases, leaving 9 bases not matched to a gene. DNA of the CDR3: TGCGCCAGCAGGGTTAGCGGGAGTTTTTCCGAGCAGTACTTC. As protein: CASRVSGSFSEQYF.

This chain uses TRBV5-1 with TRBJ1-2, with D tentatively TRBD1 (5 bases). Trimming shortened V by 1 base and J by 8 bases, and 9 bases separated the two germline ends. This CDR3 contains 12 residues. In germline, CDR1 is SGHRS, CDR2 YFSETQ. CDR3 protein: CASSLPGDGYTF. CDR3 sequence (DNA): TGCGCCAGCAGCTTGCCGGGGGACGGCTACACCTTC.

This chain connects TRBV19 to TRBJ2-1, with TRBD2 matching over 10 bases. Germline V gene lookup returns CDR1 LNHDA and CDR2 SQIVND (reference sequence). The CDR3 runs to 14 residues. V was pared by 8 bases and J by 8 bases, with 9 bases of the junction left unmatched. The CDR3: CASGQRGGRDEQFF. As DNA, the CDR3 is TGTGCCAGTGGCCAGCGGGGGGGCCGGGATGAGCAGTTCTTC.

This rearrangement joins TRBV30 to TRBJ1-5; D perhaps matches TRBD1 (6 bases). This CDR3 is built from 14 residues. In germline, CDR1 is GTSNPN, CDR2 SVGIG (reference sequence). The V end was cut by 0 bases, the J end by 1 base, with 7 bases between. CDR3 DNA: TGTGCCTGGAGTGTAGGGGGAAGCAATCAGCCCCAGCATTTT. Its protein is CAWSVGGSNQPQHF.

The chain recombines TRBV27 with TRBJ1-2; 8 bases align to TRBD1. V lost 5 bases, J lost 8 bases, and 10 bases stayed unmatched. Germline V gene lookup returns CDR1 MNHEY and CDR2 SMNVEV (reference sequence). The CDR3 loop spans 14 amino acids. The CDR3 reads CASSRTTGEGGYTF. The CDR3 DNA is TGTGCCAGCAGTCGAACGACAGGGGAAGGAGGCTACACCTTC.